This entry lists 3 T cell receptor beta chains sequenced from one sample in a study of blood T cell repertoires in COVID-19. Method: immunoSEQ multiplex PCR; TCRdb's copy keeps in-frame clones and lacks some. Altogether some 320,000 clones are present, roughly nine tenths being singletons, with the ten largest covering almost 4%. The sequenced sample was PBMCs or T cells enriched from blood (not recorded which). The receptors shown here come from a woman aged 25 to 45 who had been exposed to COVID-19.

The gene calls are TRBV6-5 and TRBJ1-4; 7 bases fit TRBD1. Germline V lookup: CDR1 MNHEY, CDR2 SVGAGI. The V and J ends lost 7 bases and 3 bases, in that order; junction bases with no gene match: 5. This CDR3 contains 14 residues. CDR3 protein: CASKRDRANEKLFF. CDR3 bases: TGTGCCAGCAAAAGAGACAGGGCTAATGAAAAACTGTTTTTT.

The chain combines TRBV5-1 with TRBJ2-1; 8 nucleotides match TRBD1. V trimming: 5 bases; J trimming: 2 bases; junction bases outside the gene matches: 3. In germline, CDR1 is SGHRS, CDR2 YFSETQ. The CDR3 sequence is 14 residues long. CDR3 in amino acids: CASSYRGAYNEQFF. The CDR3 coding sequence is TGCGCCAGCAGTTACAGGGGGGCCTACAATGAGCAGTTCTTC.

This chain joins TRBV5-1 and TRBJ1-4; D remains unclear. The CDR3 length is 13 residues. V dropped 7 bases and J dropped 7 bases, with 14 bases sitting between them. Germline CDR1 reads SGHRS; CDR2 reads YFSETQ. CDR3 sequence: CASAFSDGEKLFF. The CDR3 region has the DNA TGCGCCAGCGCATTCAGCGACGGTGAAAAACTGTTTTTT.